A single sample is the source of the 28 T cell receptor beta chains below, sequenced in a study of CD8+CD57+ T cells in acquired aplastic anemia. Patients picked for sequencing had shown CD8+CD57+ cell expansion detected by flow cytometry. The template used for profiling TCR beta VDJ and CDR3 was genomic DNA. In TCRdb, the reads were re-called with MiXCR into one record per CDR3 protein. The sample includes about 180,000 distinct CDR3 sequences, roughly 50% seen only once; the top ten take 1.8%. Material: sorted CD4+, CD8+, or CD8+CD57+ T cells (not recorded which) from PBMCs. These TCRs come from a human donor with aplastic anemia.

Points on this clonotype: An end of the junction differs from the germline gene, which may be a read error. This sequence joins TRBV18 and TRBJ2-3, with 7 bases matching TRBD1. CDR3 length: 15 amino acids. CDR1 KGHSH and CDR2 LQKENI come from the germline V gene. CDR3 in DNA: TGTGCCAGCTCTCCACCCAGGACAGGTGCAGATACGCAGTATTTT. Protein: CASSPPRTGADTQYF.

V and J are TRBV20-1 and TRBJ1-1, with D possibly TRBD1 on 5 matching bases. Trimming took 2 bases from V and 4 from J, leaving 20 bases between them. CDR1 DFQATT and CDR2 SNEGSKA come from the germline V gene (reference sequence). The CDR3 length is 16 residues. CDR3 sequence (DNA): TGCAGTGCTAGATCGGCAGGGAAGGACTTGGGCACTGAAGCTTTCTTT. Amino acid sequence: CSARSAGKDLGTEAFF.

The CDR3 here is CAIREYDGGAEQFF. The CDR3 region has the DNA TGTGCCATCAGGGAATACGACGGGGGGGCTGAGCAGTTCTTC. The chain uses TRBV10-3 and TRBJ2-1; 8 nucleotides align to TRBD2. Per germline, CDR1 ENHRY and CDR2 SYGVKD. This CDR3 has 14 amino acids. V gave up 6 bases and J gave up 9 bases; unmatched junction bases: 10.

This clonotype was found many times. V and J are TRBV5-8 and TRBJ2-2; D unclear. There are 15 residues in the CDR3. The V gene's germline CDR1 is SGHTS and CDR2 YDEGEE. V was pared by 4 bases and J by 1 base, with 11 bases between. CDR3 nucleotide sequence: TGTGCCAGCAGCACGGGCCGGGTGAACACCGGGGAGCTGTTTTTT. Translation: CASSTGRVNTGELFF.

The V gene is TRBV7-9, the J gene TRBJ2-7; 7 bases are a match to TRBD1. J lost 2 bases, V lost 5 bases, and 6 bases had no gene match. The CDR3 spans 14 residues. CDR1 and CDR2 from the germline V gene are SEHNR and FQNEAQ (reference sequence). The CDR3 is CASSPVTGTYEQYF. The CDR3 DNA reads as TGTGCCAGCAGCCCTGTGACAGGGACCTACGAGCAGTACTTC.

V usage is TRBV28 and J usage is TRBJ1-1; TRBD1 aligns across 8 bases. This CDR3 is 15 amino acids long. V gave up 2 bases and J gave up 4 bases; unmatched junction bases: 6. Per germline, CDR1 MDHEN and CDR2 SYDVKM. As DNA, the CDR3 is TGTGCCAGCAGTTTACCTACAGGGGGTGCCACTGAAGCTTTCTTT. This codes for CASSLPTGGATEAFF.

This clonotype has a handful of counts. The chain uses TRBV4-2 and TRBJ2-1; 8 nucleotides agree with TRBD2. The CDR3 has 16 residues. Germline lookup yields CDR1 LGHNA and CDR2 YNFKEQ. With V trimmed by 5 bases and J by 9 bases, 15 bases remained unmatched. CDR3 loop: CASSAAGGAGRGEQFF. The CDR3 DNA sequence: TGTGCCAGCAGCGCCGCGGGGGGAGCGGGCAGAGGTGAGCAGTTCTTC.

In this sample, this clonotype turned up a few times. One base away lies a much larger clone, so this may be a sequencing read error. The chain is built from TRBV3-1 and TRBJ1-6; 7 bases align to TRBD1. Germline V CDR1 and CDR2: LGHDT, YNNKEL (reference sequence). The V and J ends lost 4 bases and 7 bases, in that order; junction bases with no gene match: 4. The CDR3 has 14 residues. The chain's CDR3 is CASSRRGENSPLHF. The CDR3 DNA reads TGTGCCAGCAGCCGCAGGGGGGAGAATTCACCCCTCCACTTT.

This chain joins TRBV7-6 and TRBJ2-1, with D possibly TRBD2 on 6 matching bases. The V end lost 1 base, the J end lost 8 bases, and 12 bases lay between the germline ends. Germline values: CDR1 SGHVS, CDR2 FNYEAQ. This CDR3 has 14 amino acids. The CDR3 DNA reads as TGTGCCAGCAGCTTAGATATCAGCGGGTATGAGCAGTTCTTC. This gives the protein CASSLDISGYEQFF.

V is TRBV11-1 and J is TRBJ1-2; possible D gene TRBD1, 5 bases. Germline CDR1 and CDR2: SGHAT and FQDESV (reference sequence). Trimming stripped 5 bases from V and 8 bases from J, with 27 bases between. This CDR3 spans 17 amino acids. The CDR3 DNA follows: TGTGCCAGCAGCCCTGGGTGGAGGGGCGCCTTGGGCGACGGCTACACCTTC. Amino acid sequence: CASSPGWRGALGDGYTF.

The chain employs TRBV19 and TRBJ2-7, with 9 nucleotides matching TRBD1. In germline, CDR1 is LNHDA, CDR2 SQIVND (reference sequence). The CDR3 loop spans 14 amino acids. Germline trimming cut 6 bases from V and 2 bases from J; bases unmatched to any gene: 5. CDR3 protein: CASSSGTGPYEQYF. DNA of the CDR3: TGTGCCAGTAGCTCCGGGACAGGGCCCTACGAGCAGTACTTC.

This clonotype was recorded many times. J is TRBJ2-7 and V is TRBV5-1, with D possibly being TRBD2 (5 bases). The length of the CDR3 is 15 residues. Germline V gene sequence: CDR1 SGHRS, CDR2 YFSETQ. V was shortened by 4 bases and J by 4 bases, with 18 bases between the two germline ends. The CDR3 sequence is CASSPLGPPGYEQYF. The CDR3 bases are TGCGCCAGCAGCCCGCTCGGTCCCCCGGGGTACGAGCAGTACTTC.

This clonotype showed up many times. DNA for the CDR3: TGTGCCAGCAGCCGCCCGACAGGGAACGAGCAGTACTTC. Amino acids: CASSRPTGNEQYF. This rearrangement joins TRBV12-3 or TRBV12-4 to TRBJ2-7; 7 bases are a match to TRBD1. The trim removed 6 bases at V and 5 bases at J, leaving 7 bases unmatched. This CDR3 has 13 amino acids.

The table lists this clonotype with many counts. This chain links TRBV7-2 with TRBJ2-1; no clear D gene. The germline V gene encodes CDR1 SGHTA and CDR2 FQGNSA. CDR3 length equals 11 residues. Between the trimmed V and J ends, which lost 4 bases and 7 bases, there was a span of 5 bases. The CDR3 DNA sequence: TGTGCCAGCAGCTGGCTAAATGAGCAGTTCTTC. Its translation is CASSWLNEQFF.

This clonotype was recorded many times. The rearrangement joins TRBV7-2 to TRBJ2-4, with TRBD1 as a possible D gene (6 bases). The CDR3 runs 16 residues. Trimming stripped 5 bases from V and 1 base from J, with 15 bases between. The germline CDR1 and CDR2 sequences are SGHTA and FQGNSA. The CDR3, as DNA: TGTGCCAGCAGCCCCCAGCAGGGGATGGCCAAAAACATTCAGTACTTC. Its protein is CASSPQQGMAKNIQYF.

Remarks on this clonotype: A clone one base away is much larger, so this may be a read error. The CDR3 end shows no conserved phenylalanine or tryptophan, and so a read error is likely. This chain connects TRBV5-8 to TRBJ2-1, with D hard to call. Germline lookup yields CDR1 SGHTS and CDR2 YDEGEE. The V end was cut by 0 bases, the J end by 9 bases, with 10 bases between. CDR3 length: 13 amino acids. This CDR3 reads CASSLVIVGEQFS. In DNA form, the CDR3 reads TGTGCCAGCAGCTTGGTAATAGTGGGTGAGCAGTTCTCC.

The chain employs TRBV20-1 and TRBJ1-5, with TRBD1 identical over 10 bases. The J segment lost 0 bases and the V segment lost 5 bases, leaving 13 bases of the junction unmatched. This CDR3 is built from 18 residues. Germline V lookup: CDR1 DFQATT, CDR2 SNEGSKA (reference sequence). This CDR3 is CSALSGQGRTYSNQPQHF. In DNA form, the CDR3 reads TGCAGTGCTCTATCGGGACAGGGGAGGACGTATAGCAATCAGCCCCAGCATTTT.

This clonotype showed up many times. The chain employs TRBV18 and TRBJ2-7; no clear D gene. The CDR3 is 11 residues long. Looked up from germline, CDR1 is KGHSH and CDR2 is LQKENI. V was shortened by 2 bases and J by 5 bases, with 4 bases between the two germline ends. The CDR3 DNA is TGTGCCAGCTCACCAGGTCACGAGCAGTACTTC. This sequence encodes CASSPGHEQYF.

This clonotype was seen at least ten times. The DNA for the CDR3 is TGTGCCAGCAGCTCGGGACAGGCTGGGAACGAGCAGTACTTC. Translating gives CASSSGQAGNEQYF. V and J are TRBV5-4 and TRBJ2-7; 8 nucleotides agree with TRBD1. Germline V gene lookup returns CDR1 SGHNT and CDR2 YYREEE (reference sequence). The CDR3 is made up of 14 amino acids. V gave up 3 bases and J gave up 5 bases; unmatched junction bases: 7.

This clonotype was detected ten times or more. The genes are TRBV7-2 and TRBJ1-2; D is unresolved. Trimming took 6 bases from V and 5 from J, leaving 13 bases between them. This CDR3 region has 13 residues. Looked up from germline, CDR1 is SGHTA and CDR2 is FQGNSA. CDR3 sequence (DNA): TGTGCCAGCAGGACGGCCTCGAGGTATGGCTACACCTTC. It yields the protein CASRTASRYGYTF.

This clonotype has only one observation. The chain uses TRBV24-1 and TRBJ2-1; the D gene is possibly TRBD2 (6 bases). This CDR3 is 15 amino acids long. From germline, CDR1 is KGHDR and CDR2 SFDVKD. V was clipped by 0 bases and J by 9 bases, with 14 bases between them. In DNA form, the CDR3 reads TGTGCCACCAGTGATTTGCAGGCTAGCGAGGTTGAGCAGTTCTTC. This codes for CATSDLQASEVEQFF.

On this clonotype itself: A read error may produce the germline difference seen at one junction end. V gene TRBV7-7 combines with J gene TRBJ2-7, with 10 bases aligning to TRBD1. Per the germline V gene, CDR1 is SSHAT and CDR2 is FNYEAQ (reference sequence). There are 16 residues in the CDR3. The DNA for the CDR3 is TGTGCTAGCAGCTTCGACCCGGGACAGGGGTCCTACGAGCAGTACTTC. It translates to CASSFDPGQGSYEQYF.

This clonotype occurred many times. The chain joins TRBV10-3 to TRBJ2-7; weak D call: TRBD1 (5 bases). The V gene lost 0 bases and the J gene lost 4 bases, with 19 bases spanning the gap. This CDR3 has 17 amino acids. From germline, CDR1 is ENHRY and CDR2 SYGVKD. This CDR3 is CAISESQGKGPLYEQYF. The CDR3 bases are TGTGCCATCAGTGAGTCGCAAGGTAAGGGGCCACTATACGAGCAGTACTTC.

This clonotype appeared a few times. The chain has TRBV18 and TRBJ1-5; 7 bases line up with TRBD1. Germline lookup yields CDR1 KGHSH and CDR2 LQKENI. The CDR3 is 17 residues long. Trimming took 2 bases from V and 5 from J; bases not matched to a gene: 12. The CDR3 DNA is TGTGCCAGCTCACCATCCCTCATGCGAGGGGGCCATCAGCCCCAGCATTTT. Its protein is CASSPSLMRGGHQPQHF. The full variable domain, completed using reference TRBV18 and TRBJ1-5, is NAGVMQNPRHLVRRRGQEARLRCSPMKGHSHVYWYRQLPEEGLKFMVYLQKENIIDESGMPKERFSAEFPKEGPSILRIQQVVRGDSAAYFCASSPSLMRGGHQPQHFGDGTRLSIL.

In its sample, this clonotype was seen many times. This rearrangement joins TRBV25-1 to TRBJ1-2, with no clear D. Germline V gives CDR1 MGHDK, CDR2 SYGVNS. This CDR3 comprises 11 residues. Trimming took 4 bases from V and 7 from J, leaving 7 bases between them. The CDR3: CASSVDGGYTF. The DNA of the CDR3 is TGTGCCAGCAGTGTCGACGGTGGCTACACCTTC.

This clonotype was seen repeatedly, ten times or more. CDR3: CASSLMGVNTEAFF. The CDR3 DNA reads TGTGCCAGCAGCTTAATGGGGGTTAACACTGAAGCTTTCTTT. The genes are TRBV7-8 and TRBJ1-1; tentatively, D is TRBD1 (5 bases). Germline V gene lookup returns CDR1 SGHVS and CDR2 FQNEAQ. V lost 2 bases and J 2 bases, leaving 9 bases between the germline ends. The CDR3 consists of 14 residues. Variable domain in full (rest from reference TRBV7-8 and TRBJ1-1): GAGVSQSPRYKVAKRGQDVALRCDPISGHVSLFWYQQALGQGPEFLTYFQNEAQLDKSGLPSDRFFAERPEGSVSTLKIQRTQQEDSAVYLCASSLMGVNTEAFFGQGTRLTVV.

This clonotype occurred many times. CDR3 coding DNA: TGTGCCAGTAGTATCGGGGGTCTTCGCACAGATACGCAGTATTTT. Its translation is CASSIGGLRTDTQYF. J is TRBJ2-3 and V is TRBV19, with a tentative D call TRBD2 (6 bases). V was shortened by 3 bases and J by 1 base, with 11 bases between the two germline ends. Germline values: CDR1 LNHDA, CDR2 SQIVND (reference sequence). The CDR3 is made up of 15 amino acids. The full variable domain, its missing parts supplied by reference TRBV19 and TRBJ2-3, is DGGITQSPKYLFRKEGQNVTLSCEQNLNHDAMYWYRQDPGQGLRLIYYSQIVNDFQKGDIAEGYSVSREKKESFPLTVTSAQKNPTAFYLCASSIGGLRTDTQYFGPGTRLTVL.

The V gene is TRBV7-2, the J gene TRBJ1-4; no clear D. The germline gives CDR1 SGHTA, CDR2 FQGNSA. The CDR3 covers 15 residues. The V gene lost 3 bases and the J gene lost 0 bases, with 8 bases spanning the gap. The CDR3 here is CASSFHGTTNEKLFF. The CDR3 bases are TGTGCCAGCAGCTTTCATGGAACAACTAATGAAAAACTGTTTTTT. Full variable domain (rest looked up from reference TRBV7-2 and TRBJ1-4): GAGVSQSPSNKVTEKGKDVELRCDPISGHTALYWYRQSLGQGLEFLIYFQGNSAPDKSGLPSDRFSAERTGGSVSTLTIQRTQQEDSAVYLCASSFHGTTNEKLFFGSGTQLSVL.